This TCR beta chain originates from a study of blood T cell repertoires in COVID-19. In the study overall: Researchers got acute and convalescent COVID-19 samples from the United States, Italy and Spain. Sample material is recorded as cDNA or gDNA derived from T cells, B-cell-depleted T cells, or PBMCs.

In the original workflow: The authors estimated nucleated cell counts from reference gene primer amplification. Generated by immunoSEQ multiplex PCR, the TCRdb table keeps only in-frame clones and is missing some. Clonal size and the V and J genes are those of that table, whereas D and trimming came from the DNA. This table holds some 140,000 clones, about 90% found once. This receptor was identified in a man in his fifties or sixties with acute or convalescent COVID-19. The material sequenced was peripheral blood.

The CDR3 DNA is TGTGCCAGCAGTGAAAGGACAGGGTCGAGCGGCACTGAAGCTTTCTTT. It translates to CASSERTGSSGTEAFF. The chain carries TRBV25-1 and TRBJ1-1; 8 bases are a match to TRBD1. The CDR3 extends over 16 amino acids. Trimming removed 2 bases from V and 4 bases from J; junction bases left unmatched: 9. Germline CDR1 MGHDK, CDR2 SYGVNS.